The 28 T cell receptor beta chains given below trace back to one sample, sequenced in a study of CXCR3-negative and CXCR3-positive naive CD8 T cells. The antigens for these receptors are not known. The libraries of TRB cDNA were constructed through 5' RACE using UMI labels. TCRdb re-called the 5' RACE reads, yielding one record per CDR3 amino acid sequence without DNA. This sample's table has under 150,000 distinct CDR3 sequences. Study results and limitations: CXCR3-positive naive cells carried more hydrophobic TRB CDR3s than CXCR3-negative naive cells did.

The sequenced sample consisted of naive CXCR3+ CD8+ T cells from blood. Subset described: CD45RO-CCR7+CD27+CD95- naive CD8+ T cells expressing CXCR3 (TNR3+). Receptors originate from a human donor in good health. Some clones in this sample may be carry-over from other donors' samples.

J is TRBJ1-2 and V is TRBV7-9; the D gene TCRdb calls, TRBD1, cannot be checked with no DNA. CDR1 is SEHNR and CDR2 is FQNEAQ in the germline V gene (reference sequence). This CDR3 spans 15 amino acids. The CDR3 here is CASSLAGQDAYGYTF.

This chain joins TRBV7-9 and TRBJ2-1; the D call from TCRdb, TRBD1, cannot be confirmed without DNA. The CDR3 runs 16 residues. CDR1 SEHNR and CDR2 FQNEAQ come from the germline V gene (reference sequence). CDR3 sequence reads: CASSPTTGTGRYEQFF.

The CDR3 sequence is CASRSGAHQPQHF. The chain links TRBV7-9 to TRBJ1-5; TCRdb's D gene call, TRBD1, goes unchecked for lack of DNA. Germline CDR1 SEHNR, CDR2 FQNEAQ (reference sequence). CDR3 length: 13 amino acids.

The V gene is TRBV29-1, the J gene TRBJ2-6; TCRdb returns TRBD1, unconfirmable since there is no DNA. The CDR3 has 18 amino acids. CDR1 and CDR2 (germline): SQVTM, ANQGSEA. The CDR3 sequence: CSVVSWQGESSGANVLTF.

The chain carries TRBV5-1 and TRBJ1-1. This CDR3 spans 12 amino acids. The germline CDR1 and CDR2 sequences are SGHRS and YFSETQ. The CDR3 loop reads CASSLLPEEAFF.

The chain is built from TRBV4-1 and TRBJ2-5; TCRdb's D call of TRBD2 is untestable without DNA. The V gene's germline CDR1 is MGHRA and CDR2 YSYEKL. The CDR3 spans 13 residues. This CDR3 is CASSHIGLETQYF.

This chain connects TRBV9 to TRBJ2-7. This CDR3 has 14 residues. Germline V gene lookup returns CDR1 SGDLS and CDR2 YYNGEE. CDR3: CASSGSGDSYEQYF. Filled out from reference TRBV9 and TRBJ2-7, the complete variable domain reads DSGVTQTPKHLITATGQRVTLRCSPRSGDLSVYWYQQSLDQGLQFLIQYYNGEERAKGNILERFSAQQFPDLHSELNLSSLELGDSALYFCASSGSGDSYEQYFGPGTRLTVT.

This sequence joins TRBV29-1 and TRBJ2-3; the TCRdb call, TRBD1, lacks DNA for checking. The length of the CDR3 is 13 residues. The germline V gene has CDR1 SQVTM and CDR2 ANQGSEA. The CDR3 loop reads CSVLTGVADTQYF.

V usage is TRBV28 and J usage is TRBJ1-1; TCRdb outputs TRBD1, but without DNA this stays unchecked. Germline V gene data show CDR1 as MDHEN and CDR2 as SYDVKM. This CDR3 is built from 16 residues. This CDR3 reads CASSLRTAGLNTEAFF.

The CDR3: CASSPHRVGNEQFF. The chain is built from TRBV28 and TRBJ2-1; there is no DNA to check the TCRdb D call of TRBD1. This CDR3 region has 14 residues. Germline CDR1 and CDR2: MDHEN and SYDVKM.

The CDR3: CASSREVGTDTQYF. The V call is TRBV21-1, the J call TRBJ2-3; TCRdb gives TRBD2 as the D gene, but with no DNA this cannot be confirmed. TRBV21-1 is tagged as a pseudogene. The CDR3 loop spans 14 amino acids.

The rearrangement uses TRBV10-3 and TRBJ2-7; TCRdb's D call, TRBD1, is unchecked because there is no DNA. The CDR3 length is 17 residues. Germline CDR1 ENHRY, CDR2 SYGVKD. The CDR3 here is CAISDQGANKNPYEQYF.

The chain employs TRBV28 and TRBJ2-7; the D gene TCRdb calls, TRBD2, cannot be checked with no DNA. The germline gives CDR1 MDHEN, CDR2 SYDVKM. This CDR3 spans 16 amino acids. CDR3 protein: CASSPPLRLSTYEQYF.

The rearrangement joins TRBV4-2 to TRBJ2-7; without DNA, the TCRdb call of TRBD1 cannot be checked. Germline CDR1 is LGHNA and CDR2 is YNFKEQ. The CDR3 is 15 residues long. The CDR3 spells CASSQGQGTRYEQYF.

The chain joins TRBV14 to TRBJ2-1; TCRdb's assignment of TRBD1 cannot be checked, as there is no DNA. Germline loops: CDR1 SGHDN, CDR2 FVKESK. This CDR3 spans 15 amino acids. The CDR3 sequence: CASSQDWDIYNEQFF. The full variable domain, rest sourced from reference TRBV14 and TRBJ2-1, is EAGVTQFPSHSVIEKGQTVTLRCDPISGHDNLYWYRRVMGKEIKFLLHFVKESKQDESGMPNNRFLAERTGGTYSTLKVQPAELEDSGVYFCASSQDWDIYNEQFFGPGTRLTVL.

J is TRBJ2-4 and V is TRBV4-3; with no DNA, the TCRdb D assignment of TRBD1 cannot be verified. This CDR3 comprises 13 residues. Germline V gene sequence: CDR1 LGHNA, CDR2 YSLEER. The CDR3 spells CASSKGGKNIQYF.

The CDR3 is CASSYATGSYEQYF. The chain couples TRBV6-5 to TRBJ2-7; without DNA, the TCRdb call of TRBD1 cannot be checked. The length of the CDR3 is 14 residues. Germline CDR1 reads MNHEY; CDR2 reads SVGAGI.

This chain uses TRBV2 with TRBJ2-1; the D call from TCRdb, TRBD2, cannot be confirmed without DNA. The CDR3 has 16 residues. The V gene's germline CDR1 is SNHLY and CDR2 FYNNEI. The CDR3 reads CASSERRLDFYNEQFF.

V is TRBV20-1 and J is TRBJ2-5; TCRdb calls TRBD1, which cannot be checked without DNA. The germline V gene encodes CDR1 DFQATT and CDR2 SNEGSKA (reference sequence). This CDR3 comprises 12 residues. CDR3 loop: CSAWPQEETQYF.

The rearrangement links TRBV10-2 to TRBJ2-7; no DNA is available, so the TRBD2 call from TCRdb remains unchecked. The CDR3 sequence is 12 residues long. Germline-derived CDR1 and CDR2 are WSHSY and SAAADI. The CDR3 region is CANSSGASEQYF.

This chain links TRBV14 with TRBJ1-1; the TCRdb D gene call, TRBD1, has no DNA to confirm it. The CDR3 has 11 residues. The germline V gene encodes CDR1 SGHDN and CDR2 FVKESK. CDR3: CASSLGTAAFF.

This chain links TRBV5-6 with TRBJ1-5; the D call from TCRdb, TRBD1, cannot be confirmed without DNA. The CDR3 has 12 amino acids. Germline V CDR1 and CDR2: SGHDT, YYEEEE. The chain's CDR3 is CASSLEAGAQHF.

V and J are TRBV29-1 and TRBJ2-3; lacking DNA, the TRBD2 call made by TCRdb goes unchecked. Germline V CDR1 and CDR2: SQVTM, ANQGSEA. The CDR3 spans 14 residues. The CDR3 is CSVVLAGGVDTQYF.

The genes are TRBV5-1 and TRBJ2-2; TCRdb's D gene call, TRBD2, goes unchecked for lack of DNA. The CDR3 contains 14 residues. The germline CDR1 and CDR2 sequences are SGHRS and YFSETQ. CDR3 residues: CASSTSWGGGELFF.

This chain joins TRBV29-1 and TRBJ2-7; TCRdb indicates TRBD1, and absent DNA this call remains unverified. CDR3 length equals 13 residues. CDR1 SQVTM and CDR2 ANQGSEA come from the germline V gene. The CDR3 region is CSVPGQGALEQYF.

The gene calls are TRBV20-1 and TRBJ1-2; as DNA is missing, the TRBD1 call by TCRdb cannot be tested. Germline values: CDR1 DFQATT, CDR2 SNEGSKA (reference sequence). CDR3 length: 16 amino acids. The CDR3 region is CSALRTAEFINYGYTF.

The gene calls are TRBV7-9 and TRBJ1-3; the D gene TCRdb calls, TRBD1, cannot be checked with no DNA. Germline CDR1 and CDR2: SEHNR and FQNEAQ (reference sequence). The CDR3 length is 20 residues. CDR3 protein: CASSSNTRKTGPFSGNTIYF.

The CDR3 sequence is CASSSLAGYNEQFF. This chain connects TRBV6-2 or TRBV6-3 to TRBJ2-1; TCRdb selects TRBD2, and the lack of DNA leaves this call unchecked. This CDR3 is built from 14 residues. CDR1 and CDR2 (germline): MNHEY, SVGEGT.